This T cell receptor beta chain is from a study of T cell clusters in autoimmune cytopenias. Multiplex touch-down PCR amplified TRB using TRB-A and TRB-B pools in one tube. TCRdb reprocessed the multiplex PCR reads and reports one entry per CDR3 protein, with no DNA. The sample includes about 6,800 distinct CDR3 sequences. Of note for this clonotype: As yet, its antigen is unknown.

Points from the study as a whole: TRB repertoire shifts in secondary cytopenia and chronic lymphocytic leukemia mostly reflected lymphoma, not autoimmunity.

CDR1 and CDR2 from the germline V gene are MNHEY and SVGAGI. The CDR3 is made up of 11 amino acids. Each sample's input was 250 ng genomic DNA, some 38,000 genome equivalents. Material: peripheral blood. This chain links TRBV6-5 with TRBJ1-2. The TCR comes from a human donor with an autoimmune cytopenia or autoimmune hepatitis (not recorded which). CDR3 in amino acids: CVSGRSYGYTF.